The 8 T cell receptor beta chains below all came from one sample that was sequenced in a study of blood T cell repertoires in COVID-19. Data came from immunoSEQ multiplex PCR; TCRdb stores just in-frame clones and leaves some out. The table has approximately 120,000 clones, around 83% seen once; the top ten hold less than 8%. The sequencing input was peripheral blood. The receptors stem from a woman of 80 years or more with active or convalescent COVID-19.

CDR3 sequence reads: CASSLGGRARNEQFF. The DNA of the CDR3 is TGTGCCAGCAGTTTAGGCGGGAGGGCCAGGAATGAGCAGTTCTTC. The chain employs TRBV28 and TRBJ2-1; 9 bases map to TRBD2. The CDR3 length is 15 residues. V lost 2 bases to trimming and J lost 7 bases; unmatched junction nucleotides: 6. The germline gives CDR1 MDHEN, CDR2 SYDVKM.

The chain uses TRBV2 and TRBJ2-2; D remains unclear. The CDR3 spans 14 residues. The germline V and J ends were trimmed by 2 bases and 1 base, with 5 bases remaining between them. CDR1 is SNHLY and CDR2 is FYNNEI in the germline V gene. The CDR3 region is CASSEIQNTGELFF. CDR3 nucleotide sequence: TGTGCCAGCAGTGAAATACAGAACACCGGGGAGCTGTTTTTT.

The chain has TRBV5-1 and TRBJ1-4; no reliable D call. Germline CDR1 reads SGHRS; CDR2 reads YFSETQ. V dropped 2 bases and J dropped 8 bases, with 16 bases sitting between them. CDR3 length: 15 residues. CDR3 protein: CASSFYSLNNEKLFF. The CDR3 region has the DNA TGCGCCAGCAGCTTTTACAGTCTCAATAACGAAAAACTGTTTTTT.

The chain carries TRBV5-1 and TRBJ1-4; a possible D gene is TRBD1 (5 bases). V was clipped by 0 bases and J by 3 bases, with 12 bases between them. CDR3 length: 16 residues. Germline values: CDR1 SGHRS, CDR2 YFSETQ. CDR3 nucleotide sequence: TGCGCCAGCAGCTTGGGGGACTACCCCTCTAATGAAAAACTGTTTTTT. This encodes CASSLGDYPSNEKLFF.

J is TRBJ2-7 and V is TRBV14, with D maybe TRBD2 (6 bases). The germline V and J ends were trimmed by 4 bases and 5 bases, with 15 bases remaining between them. The CDR3 runs to 14 residues. The germline CDR1 and CDR2 sequences are SGHDN and FVKESK. In nucleotides, the CDR3 is TGTGCCAGCAGCCTCTCCGGAGGGTTCAACGAGCAGTACTTC. This translates into CASSLSGGFNEQYF.

This clone was observed a handful of times. V and J are TRBV24-1 and TRBJ2-1; 9 bases agree with TRBD2. Germline V gene data show CDR1 as KGHDR and CDR2 as SFDVKD. The CDR3 has 16 amino acids. V was pared by 5 bases and J by 7 bases, with 11 bases of the junction left unmatched. The CDR3 DNA follows: TGTGCCACCAGTGGCTGGGGCGGGAGGGCCCGGAATGAGCAGTTCTTC. Protein: CATSGWGGRARNEQFF.

This clone came up once. The chain combines TRBV30 with TRBJ1-6; D is ambiguous. This CDR3 has 13 residues. V was pared by 3 bases and J by 6 bases, with 9 bases between. Germline V gives CDR1 GTSNPN, CDR2 SVGIG (reference sequence). The CDR3 region is CAWSSLSNSPLHF. CDR3 coding DNA: TGTGCCTGGAGCTCTTTGAGTAATTCACCCCTCCACTTT.

This chain uses TRBV27 with TRBJ2-7; TRBD1 agrees at 8 bases. The V gene end was trimmed by 5 bases and the J gene end by 1 base; junction bases not matched to a gene: 7. The CDR3 contains 15 residues. CDR1 MNHEY and CDR2 SMNVEV come from the germline V gene (reference sequence). The CDR3 loop reads CASSASGQGSYEQYF. CDR3 nucleotide sequence: TGTGCCAGCAGTGCCTCTGGACAGGGTTCCTACGAGCAGTACTTC.